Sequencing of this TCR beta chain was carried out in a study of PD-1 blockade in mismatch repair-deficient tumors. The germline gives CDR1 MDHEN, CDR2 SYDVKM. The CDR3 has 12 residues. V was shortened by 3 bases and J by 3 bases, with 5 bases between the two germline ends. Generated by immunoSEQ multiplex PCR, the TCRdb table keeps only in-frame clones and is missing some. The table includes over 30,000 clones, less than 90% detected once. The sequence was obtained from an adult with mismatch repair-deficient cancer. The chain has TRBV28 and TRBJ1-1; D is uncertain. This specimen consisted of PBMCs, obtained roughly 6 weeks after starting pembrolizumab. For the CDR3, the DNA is TGTGCCAGCAGTTTGTATGACACTGAAGCTTTCTTT. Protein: CASSLYDTEAFF.